Listed below are T cell receptor beta chains from one sample, sequenced in a study of blood T cell repertoires in COVID-19. The table came from immunoSEQ multiplex PCR; TCRdb's copy has only in-frame clones and leaves some out. The data show about 430,000 clones, around nine tenths seen once. Sequences were obtained from PBMCs or T cells enriched from blood (not recorded which). The receptors were gathered from a woman between 18 and 29 years old who had been exposed to COVID-19. CDR3s include the opening cysteine and the closing phenylalanine or tryptophan. D genes are given only for firm matches. Some rows mark clone size as missing; the rest say once, few, many or name a class of expanded clone.

clone size	J gene	D gene	V gene	CDR3 DNA	CDR3 protein
few	TRBJ2-7	TRBD2	TRBV5-5	TGTGCCAGCAGCTTCCGGGGGGTAGCAAGTCCCTCCTACGAGCAGTACTTC	CASSFRGVASPSYEQYF
NA	TRBJ1-2	TRBD1	TRBV3-1/TRBV3-2	TGTGCCAGCAGCCGACAGGGGCAAACGAACTATGGCTACACCTTC	CASSRQGQTNYGYTF
once	TRBJ1-2	NA	TRBV6-5	TGTGCCAGGGGGGGGAGGGGGGAAAACTATGGCTACACCTTC	CARGGRGENYGYTF
NA	TRBJ2-5	TRBD1	TRBV7-2	TGTGCCAGCAGCCTGTGGACAGGGAACCAAGAGACCCAGTACTTC	CASSLWTGNQETQYF
few	TRBJ1-5	NA	TRBV2	TGTGCCAGCAGTGAACAGGGGAATCAGCCCCAGCATTTT	CASSEQGNQPQHF
NA	TRBJ1-1	TRBD1	TRBV11-2	TGTGCCAGTGGGACAGGGAACACTGAAGCTTTCTTT	CASGTGNTEAFF
NA	TRBJ2-7	TRBD1	TRBV29-1	TGCAGCGTGGGACAGTTCTACGAGCAGTACTTC	CSVGQFYEQYF
NA	TRBJ2-1	TRBD2	TRBV27	TGTGCCAGCCGAGTCGGGACTAGCGGGATTGGTGAGCAGTTCTTC	CASRVGTSGIGEQFF
NA	TRBJ1-1	NA	TRBV3-1/TRBV3-2	TGTGCCAGCAGCAACGGGATCGACGGCACTGAAGCTTTCTTT	CASSNGIDGTEAFF
NA	TRBJ2-2	NA	TRBV24-1	TGTGCCACCAGCAAACAGGGTTCGAACACCGGGGAGCTGTTTTTT	CATSKQGSNTGELFF
NA	TRBJ2-1	TRBD2	TRBV7-7	TGTGCTAGCAGTTTAACCGGGACTAGCGCGTACAATGAGCAGTTCTTC	CASSLTGTSAYNEQFF
NA	TRBJ2-7	TRBD2	TRBV18	TGTGCCAGCTCACCTCCTGGGACTAGCGGGGGGGCCTCTAGGTCCTACGAGCAGTACTTC	CASSPPGTSGGASRSYEQYF
few	TRBJ2-4	TRBD1	TRBV6-2/TRBV6-3	TGTGCCAGCAGTTCGGGACAGGTGATAGCCAAAAACATTCAGTACTTC	CASSSGQVIAKNIQYF
NA	TRBJ2-7	NA	TRBV3-1/TRBV3-2	TGTGCCAGCAGCCCGGACTACCTCTTCGAGCAGTACTTC	CASSPDYLFEQYF
NA	TRBJ2-6	NA	TRBV6-5	TGTGCCAGCAGTTCAGGGGACTCTGGGGCCAACGTCCTGACTTTC	CASSSGDSGANVLTF
NA	TRBJ2-5	TRBD2	TRBV7-6	TGTGCCAGCAGCTTATTTAGCGGGGGGCTCCAAGAGACCCAGTACTTC	CASSLFSGGLQETQYF
NA	TRBJ2-7	TRBD1	TRBV5-7	TGTGCCAGCAGACGCACCCCCGGACAGGGGGCCGCCTACGAGCAGTACTTC	CASRRTPGQGAAYEQYF